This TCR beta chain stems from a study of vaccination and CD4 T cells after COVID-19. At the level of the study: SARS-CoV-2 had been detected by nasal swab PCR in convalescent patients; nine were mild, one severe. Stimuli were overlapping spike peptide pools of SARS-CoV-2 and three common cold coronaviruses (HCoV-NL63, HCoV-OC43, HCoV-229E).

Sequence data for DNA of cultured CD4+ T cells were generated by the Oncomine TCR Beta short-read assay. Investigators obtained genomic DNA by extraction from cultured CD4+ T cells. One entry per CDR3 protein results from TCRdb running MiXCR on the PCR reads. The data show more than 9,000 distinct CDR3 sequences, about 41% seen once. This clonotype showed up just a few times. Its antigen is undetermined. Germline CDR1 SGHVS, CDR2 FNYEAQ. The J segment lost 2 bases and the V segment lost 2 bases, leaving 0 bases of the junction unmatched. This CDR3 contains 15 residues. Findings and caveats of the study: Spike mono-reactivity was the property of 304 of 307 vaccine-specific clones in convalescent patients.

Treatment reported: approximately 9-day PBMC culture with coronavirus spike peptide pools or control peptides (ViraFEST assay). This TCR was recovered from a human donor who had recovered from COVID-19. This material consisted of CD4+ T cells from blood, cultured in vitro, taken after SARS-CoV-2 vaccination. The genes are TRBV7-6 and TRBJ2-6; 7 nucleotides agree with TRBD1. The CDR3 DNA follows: TGTGCCAGCAGCTTACAGGGGGCTGGGGCCAACGTCCTGACTTTC. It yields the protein CASSLQGAGANVLTF.